The next 27 T cell receptor beta chains were all read from a single sample in a study of CD8 T cells in Susac syndrome. RNA amounts of 0.5 to 1 ug underwent reverse transcription with random hexamers. TCRdb reprocessed the immunoSEQ multiplex PCR reads via MiXCR and lists one record per CDR3 protein. This sample has about 430,000 distinct CDR3 sequences; about 85% occur once, and the top ten carry approximately 0.12%. Input material: CD8+ T cells from PBMCs. The receptors shown here come from a human donor with multiple sclerosis.

The chain is built from TRBV4-1 and TRBJ1-6, with unresolved D. The CDR3 consists of 14 residues. V was pared by 1 base and J by 11 bases, with 12 bases between. From germline, CDR1 is MGHRA and CDR2 YSYEKL. This CDR3 reads CASSQVDGRPPLHF. In DNA, the CDR3 is TGCGCCAGCAGCCAAGTCGACGGTCGGCCACCCCTCCACTTT.

The genes are TRBV30 and TRBJ1-2; D is ambiguous. Germline V gene data show CDR1 as GTSNPN and CDR2 as SVGIG (reference sequence). Between the trimmed V and J ends, which lost 5 bases and 0 bases, there was a span of 13 bases. The CDR3 extends over 14 amino acids. This chain's CDR3 is CAWFGGLANYGYTF. The CDR3 nucleotides read TGTGCCTGGTTCGGAGGTCTCGCTAACTATGGCTACACCTTC. Complete variable domain (other parts from reference TRBV30 and TRBJ1-2): SQTIHQWPATLVQPVGSPLSLECTVEGTSNPNLYWYRQAAGRGLQLLFYSVGIGQISSEVPQNLSASRPQDRQFILSSKKLLLSDSGFYLCAWFGGLANYGYTFGSGTRLTVV.

The chain has TRBV2 and TRBJ2-7, with a possible D match to TRBD2 (6 bases). Looked up from germline, CDR1 is SNHLY and CDR2 is FYNNEI. The CDR3 has 15 residues. Trimming left V 11 bases short and J 5 bases short, with 25 bases between. The CDR3 nucleotides read TGTGCCTCCATTCCCGGAGGGAGTTTCCCCCACGAGCAGTACTTC. Translation gives CASIPGGSFPHEQYF.

The rearrangement joins TRBV7-2 to TRBJ2-7; D possibly uses TRBD1 or TRBD2 (6 bases each). Between the trimmed V and J ends, which lost 8 bases and 3 bases, there was a span of 14 bases. The CDR3 is 13 residues long. Looked up from germline, CDR1 is SGHTA and CDR2 is FQGNSA. The CDR3 spells CASVVGGYYEQYF. CDR3 DNA sequence: TGTGCCAGCGTGGTCGGGGGCTACTACGAGCAGTACTTC. Filled out from reference TRBV7-2 and TRBJ2-7, the complete variable domain reads GAGVSQSPSNKVTEKGKDVELRCDPISGHTALYWYRQSLGQGLEFLIYFQGNSAPDKSGLPSDRFSAERTGGSVSTLTIQRTQQEDSAVYLCASVVGGYYEQYFGPGTRLTVT.

The chain is built from TRBV29-1 and TRBJ2-5, with D unresolved. The CDR3 sequence is 12 residues long. The V gene's germline CDR1 is SQVTM and CDR2 ANQGSEA. In DNA, the CDR3 is TGCAGTTGTCGCCAACCGCCAGAGACCCAGTACTTC. As protein: CSCRQPPETQYF.

This clonotype was counted between two and nine times. This chain connects TRBV27 to TRBJ2-2; D unresolved. The CDR3 runs 13 residues. The V gene's germline CDR1 is MNHEY and CDR2 SMNVEV (reference sequence). Trimming cost V 3 bases and J 4 bases, with 6 bases left between them. CDR3 sequence (DNA): TGTGCCAGCAGTTTGGGCAGCACCGGGGAGCTGTTTTTT. Translated: CASSLGSTGELFF.

This clonotype was seen just once. The chain carries TRBV5-1 and TRBJ1-1, with D hard to call. This CDR3 contains 18 residues. Germline-derived CDR1 and CDR2 are SGHRS and YFSETQ. The germline V and J ends were trimmed by 0 bases and 6 bases, with 24 bases remaining between them. In DNA form, the CDR3 reads TGCGCCAGCAGCTTGGCCCACGGGGAAGGGCTAGACTGGCCTGAAGCTTTCTTT. Its translation is CASSLAHGEGLDWPEAFF.

V is TRBV27 and J is TRBJ2-1; TRBD2 aligns across 7 bases. CDR1 is MNHEY, CDR2 SMNVEV, per germline (reference sequence). The CDR3 loop spans 15 amino acids. Unmatched junction bases numbered 8, after V lost 5 bases and J lost 4 bases. The CDR3: CASSRGRDYYNEQFF. The CDR3 DNA is TGTGCCAGCAGTCGGGGGAGGGATTATTACAATGAGCAGTTCTTC.

The chain combines TRBV6-2 or TRBV6-3 with TRBJ1-1; D gene ambiguous. Germline V gene lookup returns CDR1 MNHEY and CDR2 SVGEGT. CDR3 length: 17 amino acids. V was trimmed by 0 bases and J by 3 bases, leaving 17 bases between them. DNA of the CDR3: TGTGCCAGCAGTTACTCGATTTTGGTCAGAGAGGACACTGAAGCTTTCTTT. Translation: CASSYSILVREDTEAFF.

The chain uses TRBV20-1 and TRBJ2-7, with 8 positions matching TRBD1. This CDR3 contains 17 residues. CDR1 and CDR2 from the germline V gene are DFQATT and SNEGSKA (reference sequence). V was pared by 6 bases and J by 6 bases, with 22 bases of the junction left unmatched. The CDR3 DNA reads as TGCAGTGCGTGGGGGGACGGACAGGGACCGGCGGCACGCGAGCAGTACTTC. Amino acid sequence: CSAWGDGQGPAAREQYF.

This chain uses TRBV5-5 with TRBJ2-5, with D perhaps matching TRBD2 (5 bases). Trimming shortened V by 5 bases and J by 9 bases, and 20 bases separated the two germline ends. Germline CDR1 is SGHKS and CDR2 is YYEKEE (reference sequence). This CDR3 spans 14 amino acids. CDR3 protein: CASSRDYPSRAQYF. CDR3 sequence (DNA): TGTGCCAGCAGTCGCGACTACCCGTCGCGGGCCCAGTACTTC.

The table lists this clonotype with a count of one. The chain is built from TRBV27 and TRBJ2-2, with D unresolved. CDR3 size: 12 residues. The V end was cut by 8 bases, the J end by 7 bases, with 11 bases between. Germline loops: CDR1 MNHEY, CDR2 SMNVEV (reference sequence). The CDR3 coding sequence is TGTGCCAGCCGCTTCCCCCACGGGGAGCTGTTTTTT. Translation: CASRFPHGELFF.

The chain has TRBV7-9 and TRBJ2-7; TRBD1 might be the D (6 bases). The CDR3 loop spans 15 amino acids. The V and J ends lost 3 bases and 1 base respectively, with 13 bases between them. Germline V gene sequence: CDR1 SEHNR, CDR2 FQNEAQ (reference sequence). CDR3 in amino acids: CASSLRTVNSYEQYF. In nucleotides, the CDR3 is TGTGCCAGCAGCTTGAGGACAGTCAATTCCTACGAGCAGTACTTC.

The J gene is TRBJ2-7, the V gene TRBV10-2; D remains ambiguous. V gave up 0 bases and J gave up 2 bases, with 8 bases separating them. CDR1 is WSHSY, CDR2 SAAADI, per germline. The CDR3 spans 14 residues. The CDR3 is CASSESGFTYEQYF. In nucleotides, the CDR3 is TGCGCCAGCAGTGAGTCGGGCTTTACCTACGAGCAGTACTTC.

This chain's CDR3 is CASSFGTGSENEQFF. DNA for the CDR3: TGTGCCAGCAGTTTCGGGACAGGGTCTGAGAATGAGCAGTTCTTC. This chain connects TRBV12-3 or TRBV12-4 to TRBJ2-1; 9 bases align to TRBD1. Trimming cost V 3 bases and J 7 bases; bases outside gene matches: 7. The CDR3 covers 15 residues.

V gene TRBV29-1 combines with J gene TRBJ1-4; 7 nucleotides align to TRBD1. The CDR3 totals 13 residues. Germline CDR1 SQVTM, CDR2 ANQGSEA. The V and J ends lost 6 bases and 4 bases, in that order; junction bases with no gene match: 5. The CDR3 spells CSVLDRLNEKLFF. DNA for the CDR3: TGCAGCGTCCTGGACAGGCTTAATGAAAAACTGTTTTTT.

In nucleotides, the CDR3 is TGTGCCAGCAGTCCGGGTACATACTCGGGAGACACCATATATTTT. Amino acids: CASSPGTYSGDTIYF. The gene calls are TRBV12-3 or TRBV12-4 and TRBJ1-3, with no clear D. V lost 5 bases and J 8 bases, leaving 19 bases between the germline ends. CDR3 size: 15 residues.

A single count supports this clonotype. V and J are TRBV11-2 and TRBJ2-7; D is unclear. Germline V lookup: CDR1 SGHAT, CDR2 FQNNGV. This CDR3 is 13 amino acids long. Deletions cut 5 bases from V and 6 bases from J, with 14 bases between. The CDR3 region is CASSPTRDGEQYF. CDR3 nucleotide sequence: TGTGCCAGCAGCCCCACTCGTGATGGCGAGCAGTACTTC.

This clonotype was observed once. The chain carries TRBV6-2 or TRBV6-3 and TRBJ1-1; the match to TRBD1 covers 7 bases. CDR3 length: 16 amino acids. Germline V gives CDR1 MNHEY, CDR2 SVGEGT. V lost 2 bases, J lost 3 bases, and 9 bases stayed unmatched. CDR3 nucleotides: TGTGCCAGCAGTTACCCCGTCGACAGGGCCGACACTGAAGCTTTCTTT. Amino acids: CASSYPVDRADTEAFF.

Only one count was recorded for this clonotype. V and J are TRBV28 and TRBJ2-7; D may match TRBD1 or TRBD2 (6 bases each). From germline, CDR1 is MDHEN and CDR2 SYDVKM. The CDR3 spans 16 residues. Trimming left V 6 bases short and J 1 base short, with 19 bases between. CDR3 nucleotide sequence: TGTGCCAGCAGCCGATGGCGGGACACCTTTTCCTACGAGCAGTACTTC. Translated: CASSRWRDTFSYEQYF.

The J gene is TRBJ1-1, the V gene TRBV4-1; D perhaps matches TRBD1 (5 bases). This CDR3 has 12 residues. Germline V lookup: CDR1 MGHRA, CDR2 YSYEKL. Trimming left V 6 bases short and J 4 bases short, with 9 bases between. The CDR3 DNA reads as TGCGCCAGCAGGGGGCAGGGCACTGAAGCTTTCTTT. Residues: CASRGQGTEAFF.

This clonotype has just one count. CDR3 loop: CSVEEGSYNEQFF. CDR3 coding DNA: TGCAGCGTTGAGGAGGGTTCCTACAATGAGCAGTTCTTC. The gene calls are TRBV29-1 and TRBJ2-1; tentatively, D is TRBD2 (6 bases). Germline assignment: CDR1 SQVTM and CDR2 ANQGSEA. CDR3 length: 13 residues. Trimming took 3 bases from V and 1 from J, leaving 7 bases between them.

The V gene is TRBV27, the J gene TRBJ2-1, with unresolved D. The germline CDR1 and CDR2 sequences are MNHEY and SMNVEV (reference sequence). The V end was cut by 6 bases, the J end by 0 bases, with 6 bases between. The CDR3 loop spans 13 amino acids. This chain's CDR3 is CASRHISYNEQFF. In DNA form, the CDR3 reads TGTGCCAGCAGACATATCTCCTACAATGAGCAGTTCTTC.

This sequence joins TRBV19 and TRBJ2-7; 12 bases are shared with TRBD1. V gave up 9 bases and J gave up 5 bases; unmatched junction bases: 11. The CDR3 extends over 15 amino acids. Germline V lookup: CDR1 LNHDA, CDR2 SQIVND (reference sequence). The CDR3 nucleotides are TGTGCCAGCGGGCCGGGACAGGGGGCTCTTGACGAGCAGTACTTC. Its protein product is CASGPGQGALDEQYF.

The CDR3 sequence is CASSGTGSSWNTGELFF. CDR3 DNA sequence: TGTGCCAGCAGTGGGACCGGGTCGAGTTGGAACACCGGGGAGCTGTTTTTT. The rearrangement uses TRBV6-1 and TRBJ2-2; D not certain. The V and J ends lost 4 bases and 1 base respectively, with 16 bases between them. This CDR3 region has 17 residues. The germline V gene encodes CDR1 MNHNS and CDR2 SASEGT.

The table lists this clonotype with a count of one. The V and J genes are TRBV10-2 and TRBJ2-1; TRBD1 agrees at 8 bases. CDR3 size: 15 residues. V lost 5 bases and J lost 0; bases outside the gene matches: 3. The germline V gene has CDR1 WSHSY and CDR2 SAAADI. CDR3 protein: CASSPGGYSYNEQFF. The DNA of the CDR3 is TGCGCCAGCAGTCCAGGGGGCTACTCCTACAATGAGCAGTTCTTC.

The chain couples TRBV11-2 to TRBJ2-1; D is perhaps TRBD1 (7 bases). The germline CDR1 and CDR2 sequences are SGHAT and FQNNGV. This CDR3 has 16 amino acids. V lost 4 bases and J lost 6, with 19 bases in between. The CDR3, as DNA: TGTGCCAGCAGCTCCTGGACAGGAGGGGGGTCCAATGAGCAGTTCTTC. Protein product: CASSSWTGGGSNEQFF.